This T cell receptor beta chain was recovered during a study of cytomegalovirus exposure and HLA in healthy donors. Overall study findings and caveats: Researchers reportedly found TCR beta sequences accurately predicted most subjects' HLA-A and HLA-B alleles.

As to this clone: Its target is unknown.

The PCR made use of 60 Vbeta and 13 Jbeta primers. Clones were sequenced by immunoSEQ multiplex PCR, and TCRdb holds only the in-frame ones, with some missing. The sample lists around 230,000 clones, 82% occurring once. The CDR3 has 18 amino acids. With V trimmed by 5 bases and J by 7 bases, 15 bases remained unmatched. The V gene's germline CDR1 is SSHAT and CDR2 FNYEAQ (reference sequence). Sequencing used PBMCs. The V call is TRBV7-7, the J call TRBJ2-1, with 12 nucleotides matching TRBD2. This clonotype was sampled from a man aged 40-49 years in good health and CMV-seropositive. This chain's CDR3 is CASSPLGVTSGRANEQFF. The CDR3 region has the DNA TGTGCCAGCAGCCCCCTTGGTGTGACTAGCGGGAGAGCGAATGAGCAGTTCTTC. Full variable domain (rest looked up from reference TRBV7-7 and TRBJ2-1): GAGVSQSPRYKVTKRGQDVTLRCDPISSHATLYWYQQALGQGPEFLTYFNYEAQPDKSGLPSDRFSAERPEGSISTLTIQRTEQRDSAMYRCASSPLGVTSGRANEQFFGPGTRLTVL.